The present T cell receptor (beta chain) was sequenced within a study of persistence of HIV-infected CD4 T cells. Study as a whole: Median time on suppressive ART was 8 years.

Regarding this clone: Its antigen is currently unknown.

There are 15 residues in the CDR3. CDR1 and CDR2 from the germline V gene are MGHDK and SYGVNS. The ends lost 5 bases at V and 6 bases at J; junction bases unmatched: 11. Cells were stimulated with CMV-infected fibroblast lysates at about 10 ug/mL. Sorted nonresponding memory CD4+ T cells were CD40L-negative, CD69-negative, CD45RO-high. This was the immunoSEQ version 4 assay in survey mode. The method was immunoSEQ multiplex PCR; TCRdb's version includes in-frame clones alone and lacks a portion of them. The sample comprises about 40,000 clones, 80% of which are singletons, and roughly 1.5% rests with the top ten.

The rearrangement joins TRBV25-1 to TRBJ1-2; 8 bases line up with TRBD1. This TCR was sampled from an adult man with HIV who was CMV-seropositive. The sample consisted of CD4+ T cells sorted from PBMCs after roughly 19-hour stimulation, taken from a patient who received antiretroviral therapy. As DNA, the CDR3 is TGTGCCAGCAGTTCCATGCAGGGGGCTGGAGATGGCTACACCTTC. Translating it yields CASSSMQGAGDGYTF.